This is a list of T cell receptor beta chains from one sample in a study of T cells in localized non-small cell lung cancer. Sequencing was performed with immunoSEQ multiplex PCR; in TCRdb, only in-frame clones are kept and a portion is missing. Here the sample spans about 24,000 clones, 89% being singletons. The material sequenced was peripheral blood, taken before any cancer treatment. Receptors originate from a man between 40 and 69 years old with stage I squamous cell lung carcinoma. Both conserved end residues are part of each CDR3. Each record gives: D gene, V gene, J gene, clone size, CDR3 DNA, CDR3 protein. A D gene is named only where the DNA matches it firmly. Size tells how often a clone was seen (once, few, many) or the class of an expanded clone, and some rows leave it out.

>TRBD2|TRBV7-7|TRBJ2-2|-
TGTGCCAGCAGCCCCGGGGTAGCGGGGGGCACCGGGGAGCTGTTTTTT
CASSPGVAGGTGELFF
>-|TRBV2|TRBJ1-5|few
TGTGCCAGCAGCGAGAGGGGGTTCAATCAGCCCCAGCATTTT
CASSERGFNQPQHF
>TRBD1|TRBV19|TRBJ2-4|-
TGTGCCAGTAGTATCTGGACAGGGGCGAACCCCAAAAACATTCAGTACTTC
CASSIWTGANPKNIQYF
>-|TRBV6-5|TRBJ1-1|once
TGTGCCAGCAGTTACTCTCCGTCGATGAACACTGAAGCTTTCTTT
CASSYSPSMNTEAFF
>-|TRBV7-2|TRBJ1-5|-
TGTGCCAGCAGCTTCCAACATGATCAGCCCCAGCATTTT
CASSFQHDQPQHF
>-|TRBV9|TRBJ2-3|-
TGTGCCAGCAGCGTAGCAATGAGCACAGATACGCAGTATTTT
CASSVAMSTDTQYF
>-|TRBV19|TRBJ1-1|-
TGTGCCAGTAGCCCCCCCGGGGGGCTGGTCGCCACTGAAGCTTTCTTT
CASSPPGGLVATEAFF
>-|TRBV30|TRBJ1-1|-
TGTGCCTGGAGCGATGGGAACACTGAAGCTTTCTTT
CAWSDGNTEAFF
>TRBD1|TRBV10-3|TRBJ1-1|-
TGTGCCATCAGTGAGAGGGGGCGGGACACTGAAGCTTTCTTT
CAISERGRDTEAFF
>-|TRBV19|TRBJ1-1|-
TGTGCCAGTAGTATCGGCCCTATGAACACTGAAGCTTTCTTT
CASSIGPMNTEAFF
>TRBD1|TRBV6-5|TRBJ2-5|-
TGTGCCAGCAGTCGCGGGACAGGGCGAGAGACCCAGTACTTC
CASSRGTGRETQYF
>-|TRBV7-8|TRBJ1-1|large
TGTGCCAGCAGCGCTAGGCCCTCCCGGCTCCCTAACACTGAAGCTTTCTTT
CASSARPSRLPNTEAFF
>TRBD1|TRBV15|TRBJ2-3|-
TGTGCCACCAGCAGAGGACAGGGATTCACAGATACGCAGTATTTT
CATSRGQGFTDTQYF
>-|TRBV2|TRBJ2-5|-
TGTGCCAGCAGTTGGGTTCAAGAGACCCAGTACTTC
CASSWVQETQYF
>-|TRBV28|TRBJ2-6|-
-
CASSPHRFAGGTF
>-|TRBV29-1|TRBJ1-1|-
TGCAGCGCTGACCCCAGGGCTTCGGACACTGAAGCTTTCTTT
CSADPRASDTEAFF
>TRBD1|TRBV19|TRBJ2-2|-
TGTGCCAGCGACAGGGGGGTCACCACCGGGGAGCTGTTTTTT
CASDRGVTTGELFF
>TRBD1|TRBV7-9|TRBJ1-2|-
TGTGCCAGCAGCTTAGAGGACAGGGGGCAATATGGCTACACCTTC
CASSLEDRGQYGYTF
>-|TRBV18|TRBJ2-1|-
TGTGCCAGCTCACCAAGGACAGATTACAATGAGCAGTTCTTC
CASSPRTDYNEQFF
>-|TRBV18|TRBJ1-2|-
TGTGCCAGCTCAACCGGGAGCACCAACTATGGCTACACCTTC
CASSTGSTNYGYTF
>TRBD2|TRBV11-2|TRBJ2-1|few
TGTGCCAGCAGCTTAGTGGGGGGGGGCAATGAGCAGTTCTTC
CASSLVGGGNEQFF
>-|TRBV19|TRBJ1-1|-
TGTGCCACCGTCCCCCCCCGGGGCATGAACACTGAAGCTTTCTTT
CATVPPRGMNTEAFF
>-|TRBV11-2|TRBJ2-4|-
TGTGCCAGCAGCCGTATTCTTGGGGCACTAAGGGAAAACATTCAGTACTTC
CASSRILGALRENIQYF
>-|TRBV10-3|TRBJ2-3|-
TGTGCCATCAGTGAGTCGGGCGGGGCTGTCGCAGATACGCAGTATTTT
CAISESGGAVADTQYF
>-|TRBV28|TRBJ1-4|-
TGTGCCAGCAGCATGGACGAAGGAAAACTGTTTTTT
CASSMDEGKLFF
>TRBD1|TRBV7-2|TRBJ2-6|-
TGTGCCAGCAGCCGACAGGGAGCTGGGGCCAACGTCCTGACTTTC
CASSRQGAGANVLTF
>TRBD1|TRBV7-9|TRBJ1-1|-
TGTGCCAGCAGCCGTACGGACAGGGAAGCTTTCTTT
CASSRTDREAFF
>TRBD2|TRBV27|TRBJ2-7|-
TGTGCCAGCAGAACCTTGGACAGGGGTATAGCGGGGGGGACTTCCGACTTCTACGAGCAGTACTTC
CASRTLDRGIAGGTSDFYEQYF
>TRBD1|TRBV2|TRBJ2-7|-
TGTGCCACCTTCGGACAGGGCAGAGGTACTTCCTACGAGCAGTACTTC
CATFGQGRGTSYEQYF
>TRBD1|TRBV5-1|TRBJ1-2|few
TGCGCCAGCAGCTTGAACCGGGACAGGGCGGACTATGGCTACACCTTC
CASSLNRDRADYGYTF
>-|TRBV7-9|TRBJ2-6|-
TGTGCCAGCAGCACCAGCAGGGATGTGGGGGCCAACGTCCTGACTTTC
CASSTSRDVGANVLTF
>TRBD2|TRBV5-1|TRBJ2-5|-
TGCGCCAGCAGTCGGGGGGTCCAAGAGACCCAGTACTTC
CASSRGVQETQYF
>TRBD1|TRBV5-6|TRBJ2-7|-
TGTGCCAGCAGCTCCGAGGGACAGGGGGCCCCCTACGAGCAGTACTTC
CASSSEGQGAPYEQYF
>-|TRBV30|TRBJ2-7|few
TGTGCCTGGATGGGCAGCTATGGCGAGCAGTACTTC
CAWMGSYGEQYF
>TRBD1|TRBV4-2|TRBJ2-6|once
TGTGCCAGCAGCCAAGCCTTGGGACAGGGTTCTGGGGCCAACGTCCTGACTTTC
CASSQALGQGSGANVLTF
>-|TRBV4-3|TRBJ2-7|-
TGCGCCAGCAGCCAAGAAAGTGGCCTGCTGTTATACGAGCAGTACTTC
CASSQESGLLLYEQYF
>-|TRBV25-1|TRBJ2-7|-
TGTGCCAGCAGCTTAGACATCTCCTACGAGCAGTACTTC
CASSLDISYEQYF
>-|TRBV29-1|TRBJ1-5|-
TGCAGCGTTGAAGAGGGGGGGAATCAGCCCCAGCATTTT
CSVEEGGNQPQHF
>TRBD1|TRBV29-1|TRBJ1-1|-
TGCAGCGTTGAAAGGGGGCGTGACACTGAAGCTTTCTTT
CSVERGRDTEAFF
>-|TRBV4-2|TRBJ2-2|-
TGTGCCAGCAGCCCTGGGACGAGCAACACCGGGGAGCTGTTTTTT
CASSPGTSNTGELFF
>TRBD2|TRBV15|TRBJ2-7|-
TGTGCCACCAGCACCCGGACTAGCGGGGTCGAGCAGTACTTC
CATSTRTSGVEQYF
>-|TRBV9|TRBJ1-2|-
TGTGCCAGTTGGAGGGGAAACTATGGCTACACCTTC
CASWRGNYGYTF
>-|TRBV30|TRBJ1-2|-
TGTGCCTGGAGTCGAGGGTCGGGTAACTATGGCTACACCTTC
CAWSRGSGNYGYTF
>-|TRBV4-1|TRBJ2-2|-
TGCGCCAGCAGCCAAGATATTGGTGTCCTCGGGGAGCTGTTTTTT
CASSQDIGVLGELFF
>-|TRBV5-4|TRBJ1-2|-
TGTGCCAGCAGCTTGAGCCAGGCCAGAGGAGGCTACACCTTC
CASSLSQARGGYTF
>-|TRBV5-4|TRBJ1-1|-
TGTGCCAGCAGCTTGGACCGGGGCATGAACACTGAAGCTTTCTTT
CASSLDRGMNTEAFF
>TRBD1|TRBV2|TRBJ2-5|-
TGTGCCAGCGAAAATGACAGGGGGCTGGAGACCCAGTACTTC
CASENDRGLETQYF
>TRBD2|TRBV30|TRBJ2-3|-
TGTGCCTGGAGTGCCATAGCGGGGGGGTTATCCACAGATACGCAGTATTTT
CAWSAIAGGLSTDTQYF
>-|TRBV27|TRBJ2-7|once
TGTGCCAGCAGTTTAGGGCAGGGCGAGCAGTACTTC
CASSLGQGEQYF